This record concerns one TCR beta chain sequence. Its antigen is unknown. Alongside a J-beta primer mix, a sample-barcoded 5' primer served in a second PCR lasting about 6 to 11 cycles. Every cDNA molecule bore a tag from a template-switch adaptor containing 12 random nucleotides. TCRdb passed the 5' RACE reads through MiXCR, listing each CDR3 protein once. The table lists around 620,000 distinct CDR3 sequences, 25% to 30% of them singletons, with roughly 18% in the top ten. These data are taken from a study of blood T cells in healthy people across ages. Study-wide results and limits: Roughly linear declines in TCR beta diversity per million T cells occurred with age. Samples with more naive T cells showed higher observed beta diversity. Greater diversity and more naive CD4+ cells were seen in long-lived donors than in aged donors.

Per the germline V gene, CDR1 is MNHNS and CDR2 is SASEGT. V was shortened by 5 bases and J by 5 bases, with 18 bases between the two germline ends. The CDR3 consists of 15 residues. This rearrangement joins TRBV6-1 to TRBJ2-5; no clear D. What was sequenced was blood. The sequence was collected from a woman aged 70-85 years in good health. The CDR3 spells CASSSQSRNMETQYF. In DNA, the CDR3 is TGTGCCAGCAGTTCACAATCCAGGAATATGGAGACCCAGTACTTC.